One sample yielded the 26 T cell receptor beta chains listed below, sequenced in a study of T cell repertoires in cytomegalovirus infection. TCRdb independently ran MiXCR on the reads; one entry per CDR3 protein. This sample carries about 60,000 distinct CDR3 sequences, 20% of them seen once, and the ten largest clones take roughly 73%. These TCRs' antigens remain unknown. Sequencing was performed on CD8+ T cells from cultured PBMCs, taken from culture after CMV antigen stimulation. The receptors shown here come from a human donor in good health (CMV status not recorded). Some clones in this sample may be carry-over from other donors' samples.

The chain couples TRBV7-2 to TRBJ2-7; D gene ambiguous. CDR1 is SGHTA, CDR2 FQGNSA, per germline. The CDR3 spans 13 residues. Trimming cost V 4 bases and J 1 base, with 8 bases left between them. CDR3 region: CASSSDPSYEQYF. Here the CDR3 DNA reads TGTGCCAGCAGCTCTGACCCATCCTACGAGCAGTACTTC.

The CDR3 loop reads CASSLSGQSYEQYF. Here the CDR3 DNA reads TGTGCCAGCAGTTTAAGTGGACAGTCCTACGAGCAGTACTTC. V is TRBV12-3 or TRBV12-4 and J is TRBJ2-7, with D possibly TRBD1 on 6 matching bases. The CDR3 runs to 14 residues. V lost 2 bases to trimming and J lost 1 base, with 9 bases between them.

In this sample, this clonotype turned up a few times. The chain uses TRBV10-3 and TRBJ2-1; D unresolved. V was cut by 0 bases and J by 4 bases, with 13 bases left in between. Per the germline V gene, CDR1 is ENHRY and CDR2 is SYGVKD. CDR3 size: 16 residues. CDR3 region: CAISESGQAAYNEQFF. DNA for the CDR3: TGTGCCATCAGTGAGTCTGGGCAGGCGGCATACAATGAGCAGTTCTTC.

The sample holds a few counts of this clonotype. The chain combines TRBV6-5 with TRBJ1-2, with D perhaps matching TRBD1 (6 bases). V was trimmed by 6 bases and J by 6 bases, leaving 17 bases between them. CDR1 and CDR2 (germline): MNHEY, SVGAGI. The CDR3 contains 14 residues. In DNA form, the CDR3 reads TGTGCCAGCAGCCTACAGGGCGGCGGAGATGGCTACACCTTC. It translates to CASSLQGGGDGYTF.

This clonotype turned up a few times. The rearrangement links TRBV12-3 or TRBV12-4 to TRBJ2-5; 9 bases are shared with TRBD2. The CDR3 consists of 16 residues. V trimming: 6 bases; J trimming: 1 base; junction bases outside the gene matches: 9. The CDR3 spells CASSALAGDTQETQYF. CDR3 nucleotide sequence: TGTGCCAGCAGCGCCTTAGCGGGGGATACCCAAGAGACCCAGTACTTC.

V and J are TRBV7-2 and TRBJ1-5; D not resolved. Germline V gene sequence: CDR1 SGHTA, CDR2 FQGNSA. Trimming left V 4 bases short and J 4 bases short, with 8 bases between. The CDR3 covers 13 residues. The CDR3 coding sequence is TGTGCCAGCAGCTACCACCCTAATCAGCCCCAGCATTTT. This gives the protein CASSYHPNQPQHF.

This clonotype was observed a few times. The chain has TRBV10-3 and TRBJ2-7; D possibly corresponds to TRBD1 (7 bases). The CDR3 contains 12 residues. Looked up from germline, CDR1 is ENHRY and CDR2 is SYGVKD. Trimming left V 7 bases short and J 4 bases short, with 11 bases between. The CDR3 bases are TGTGCCATCACGGCAGGGGGGTACGAGCAGTACTTC. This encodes CAITAGGYEQYF.

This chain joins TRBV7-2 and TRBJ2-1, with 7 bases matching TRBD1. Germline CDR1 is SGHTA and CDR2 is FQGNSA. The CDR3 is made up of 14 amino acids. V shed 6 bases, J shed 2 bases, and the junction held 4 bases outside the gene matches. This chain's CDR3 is CASSPDRTYNEQFF. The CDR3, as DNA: TGTGCCAGCAGTCCGGACAGGACCTACAATGAGCAGTTCTTC.

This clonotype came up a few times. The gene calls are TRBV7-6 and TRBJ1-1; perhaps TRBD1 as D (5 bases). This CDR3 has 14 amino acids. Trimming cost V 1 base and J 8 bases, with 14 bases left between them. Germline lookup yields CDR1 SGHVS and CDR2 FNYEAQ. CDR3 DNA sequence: TGTGCCAGCAGCTTAGTAAGCGACAGTGAAGAAGCTTTCTTT. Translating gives CASSLVSDSEEAFF. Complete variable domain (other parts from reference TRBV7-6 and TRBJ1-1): GAGVSQSPRYKVTKRGQDVALRCDPISGHVSLYWYRQALGQGPEFLTYFNYEAQQDKSGLPNDRFSAERPEGSISTLTIQRTEQRDSAMYRCASSLVSDSEEAFFGQGTRLTVV.

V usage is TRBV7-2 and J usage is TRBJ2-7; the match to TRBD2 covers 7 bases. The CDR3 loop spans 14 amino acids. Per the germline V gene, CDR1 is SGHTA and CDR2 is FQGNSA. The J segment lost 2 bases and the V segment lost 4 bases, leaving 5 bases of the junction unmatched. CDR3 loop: CASSSSGVTYEQYF. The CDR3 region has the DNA TGTGCCAGCAGCTCGAGCGGGGTTACCTACGAGCAGTACTTC.

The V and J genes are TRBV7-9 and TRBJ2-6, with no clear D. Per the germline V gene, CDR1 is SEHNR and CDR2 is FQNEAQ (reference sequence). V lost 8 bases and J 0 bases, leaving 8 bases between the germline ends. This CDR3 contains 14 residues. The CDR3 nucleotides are TGTGCCAGCGACACCATCTCTGGGGCCAACGTCCTGACTTTC. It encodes CASDTISGANVLTF.

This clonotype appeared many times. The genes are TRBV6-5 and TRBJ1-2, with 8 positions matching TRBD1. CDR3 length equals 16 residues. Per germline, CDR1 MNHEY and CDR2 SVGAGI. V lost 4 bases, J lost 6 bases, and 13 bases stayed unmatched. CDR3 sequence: CASSLSETGDLDGYTF. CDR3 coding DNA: TGTGCCAGCAGTTTATCCGAGACAGGGGATCTCGATGGCTACACCTTC.

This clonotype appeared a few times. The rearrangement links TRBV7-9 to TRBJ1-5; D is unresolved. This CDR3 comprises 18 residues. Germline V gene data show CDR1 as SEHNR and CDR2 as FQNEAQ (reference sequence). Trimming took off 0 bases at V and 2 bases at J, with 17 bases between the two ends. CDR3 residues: CASSLAPAGESGNQPQHF. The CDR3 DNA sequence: TGTGCCAGCAGCTTAGCCCCGGCAGGAGAGAGTGGCAATCAGCCCCAGCATTTT. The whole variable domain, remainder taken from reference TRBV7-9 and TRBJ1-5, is DTGVSQNPRHKITKRGQNVTFRCDPISEHNRLYWYRQTLGQGPEFLTYFQNEAQLEKSRLLSDRFSAERPKGSFSTLEIQRTEQGDSAMYLCASSLAPAGESGNQPQHFGDGTRLSIL.

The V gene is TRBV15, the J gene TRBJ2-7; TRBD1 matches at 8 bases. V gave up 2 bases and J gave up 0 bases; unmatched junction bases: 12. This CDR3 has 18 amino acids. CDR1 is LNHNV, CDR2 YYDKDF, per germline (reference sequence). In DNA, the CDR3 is TGTGCCACCAGCAGATTAGGACAGGGCCCGGGGGCCTCCTACGAGCAGTACTTC. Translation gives CATSRLGQGPGASYEQYF.

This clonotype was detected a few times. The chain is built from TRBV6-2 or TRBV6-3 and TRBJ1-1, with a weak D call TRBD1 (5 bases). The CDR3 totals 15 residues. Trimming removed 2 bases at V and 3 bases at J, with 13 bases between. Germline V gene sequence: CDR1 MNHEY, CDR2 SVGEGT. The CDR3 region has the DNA TGTGCCAGCAGTTACCCCAGGGAAGGGGACACTGAAGCTTTCTTT. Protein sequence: CASSYPREGDTEAFF.

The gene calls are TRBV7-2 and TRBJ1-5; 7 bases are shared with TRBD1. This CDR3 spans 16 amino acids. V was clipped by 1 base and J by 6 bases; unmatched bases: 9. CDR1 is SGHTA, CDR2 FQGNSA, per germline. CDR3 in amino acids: CASSLDPGGGVQPQHF. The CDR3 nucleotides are TGTGCCAGCAGCTTAGATCCAGGGGGTGGTGTTCAGCCCCAGCATTTT.

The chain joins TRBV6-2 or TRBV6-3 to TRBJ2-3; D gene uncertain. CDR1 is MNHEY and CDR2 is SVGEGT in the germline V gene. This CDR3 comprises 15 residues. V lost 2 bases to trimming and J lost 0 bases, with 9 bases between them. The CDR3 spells CASSYTPRSTDTQYF. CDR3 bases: TGTGCCAGCAGTTACACCCCCAGAAGCACAGATACGCAGTATTTT.

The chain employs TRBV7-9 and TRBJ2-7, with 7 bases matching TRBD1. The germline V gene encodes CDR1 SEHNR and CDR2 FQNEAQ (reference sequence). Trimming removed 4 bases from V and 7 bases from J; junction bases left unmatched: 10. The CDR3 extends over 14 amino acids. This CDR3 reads CASSYGDSPEEQYF. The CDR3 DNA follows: TGTGCCAGCAGCTATGGGGACAGCCCTGAAGAGCAGTACTTC.

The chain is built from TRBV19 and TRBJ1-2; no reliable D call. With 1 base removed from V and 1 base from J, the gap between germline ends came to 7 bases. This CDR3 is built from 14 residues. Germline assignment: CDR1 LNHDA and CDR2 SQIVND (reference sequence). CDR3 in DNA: TGTGCCAGTAGTATAGGTGGAATTAACTATGGCTACACCTTC. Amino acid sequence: CASSIGGINYGYTF.

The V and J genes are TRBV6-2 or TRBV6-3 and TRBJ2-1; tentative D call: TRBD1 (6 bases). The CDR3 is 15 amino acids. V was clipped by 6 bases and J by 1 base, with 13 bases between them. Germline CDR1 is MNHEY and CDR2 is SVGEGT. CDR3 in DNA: TGTGCCAGCAGCGCACAGGGAAAATCCTACAATGAGCAGTTCTTC. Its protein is CASSAQGKSYNEQFF.

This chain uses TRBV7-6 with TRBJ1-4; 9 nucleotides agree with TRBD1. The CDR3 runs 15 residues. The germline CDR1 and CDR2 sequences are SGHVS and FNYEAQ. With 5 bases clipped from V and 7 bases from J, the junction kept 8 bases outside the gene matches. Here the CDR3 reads CASSRPGQGREKLFF. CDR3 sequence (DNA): TGTGCCAGCAGCCGTCCGGGACAGGGACGTGAAAAACTGTTTTTT.

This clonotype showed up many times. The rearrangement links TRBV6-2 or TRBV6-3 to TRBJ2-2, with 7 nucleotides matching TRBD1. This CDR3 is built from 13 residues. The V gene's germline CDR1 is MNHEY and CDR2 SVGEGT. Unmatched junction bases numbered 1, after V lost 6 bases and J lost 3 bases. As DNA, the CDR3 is TGTGCCAGCAGCGGGACAGACACCGGGGAGCTGTTTTTT. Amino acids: CASSGTDTGELFF.

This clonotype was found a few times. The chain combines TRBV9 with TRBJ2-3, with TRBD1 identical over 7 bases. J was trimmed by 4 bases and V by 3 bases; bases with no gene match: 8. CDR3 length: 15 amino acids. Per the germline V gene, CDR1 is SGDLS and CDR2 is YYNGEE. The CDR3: CASSGGQTAADTQYF. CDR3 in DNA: TGTGCCAGCAGCGGGGGACAGACAGCCGCAGATACGCAGTATTTT.

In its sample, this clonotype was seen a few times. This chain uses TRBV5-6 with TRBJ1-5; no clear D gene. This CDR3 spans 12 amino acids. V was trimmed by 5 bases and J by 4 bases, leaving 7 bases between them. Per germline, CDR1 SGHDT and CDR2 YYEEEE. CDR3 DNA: TGTGCCAGCAGTGGATTAAATCAGCCCCAGCATTTT. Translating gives CASSGLNQPQHF.

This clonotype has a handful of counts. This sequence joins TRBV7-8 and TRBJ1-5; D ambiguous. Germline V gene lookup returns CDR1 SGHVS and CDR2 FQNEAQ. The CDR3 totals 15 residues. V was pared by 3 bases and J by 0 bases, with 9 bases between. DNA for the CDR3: TGTGCCAGCAGCTTGTCCAGACATAGCAATCAGCCCCAGCATTTT. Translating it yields CASSLSRHSNQPQHF.

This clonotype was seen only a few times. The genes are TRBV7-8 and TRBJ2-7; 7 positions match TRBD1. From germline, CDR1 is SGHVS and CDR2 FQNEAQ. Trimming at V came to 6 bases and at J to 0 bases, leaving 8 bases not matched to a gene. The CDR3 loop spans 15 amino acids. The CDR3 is CASSIRQGPSYEQYF. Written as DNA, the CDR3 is TGTGCCAGCAGTATCCGACAGGGACCCTCCTACGAGCAGTACTTC.